This T cell receptor beta chain is drawn from a study of blood T cell repertoires in COVID-19. At the level of the study: The samples span acute and convalescent COVID-19 from the United States, Italy and Spain. The analysed material was cDNA or gDNA that came from T cells, B-cell-depleted T cells, or PBMCs.

Authors' methods: Quantification of nucleated cells was approximated via reference gene primer amplification. TCRdb's table, derived via immunoSEQ multiplex PCR, lists solely in-frame clones and lacks some. Clone size and the V and J calls come from that table; the DNA yielded D and trimming. The sample lists 70,000 to 90,000 clones, about 83% occurring once. Germline trimming cut 5 bases from V and 9 bases from J; bases unmatched to any gene: 7. CDR1 is KGHSH, CDR2 LQKENI, per germline. This CDR3 spans 14 amino acids. The receptor was isolated from a man in his fifties with active COVID-19. This chain connects TRBV18 to TRBJ2-1, with TRBD1 matching over 10 bases. What was sequenced was peripheral blood. CDR3 bases: TGTGCCAGCTCATACGACAGGGACAGGGGTGAGCAGTTCTTC. This translates into CASSYDRDRGEQFF. Variable domain in full (rest from reference TRBV18 and TRBJ2-1): NAGVMQNPRHLVRRRGQEARLRCSPMKGHSHVYWYRQLPEEGLKFMVYLQKENIIDESGMPKERFSAEFPKEGPSILRIQQVVRGDSAAYFCASSYDRDRGEQFFGPGTRLTVL.